What follows are 24 T cell receptor beta chains derived from one specimen sequenced in a study of T cells in Graves' hyperthyroidism and ophthalmopathy (dated by TCRdb to between 2019 and 2020). Library prep was done by multiplex PCR. Sequencing was performed on an Illumina HiSeq 2000. The TCR beta CDR3 regions were amplified from the RNA transcripts. The TCR CDR3 was subjected to a first round of RT-PCR using the HTBI primer set and the Qiagen OneStep RT-PCR kit. TCRdb reprocessed the public reads (quality trimming at Q25 with fastp, clone calling with MiXCR) and kept in-frame beta chains. Entries are consolidated by CDR3 protein sequence, retaining the most common genes and DNA. Within this sample are about 350,000 distinct CDR3 sequences, with roughly 13% of them counted one time only. Roughly 24% of the sample is held by the ten biggest clonotypes. Sequenced sample: blood. All receptors come from a woman aged 30 to 39 with Graves' hyperthyroidism.

The chain joins TRBV11-2 to TRBJ1-4; D remains ambiguous. CDR1 is SGHAT, CDR2 FQNNGV, per germline. V was shortened by 3 bases and J by 8 bases, with 10 bases between the two germline ends. The CDR3 is 13 amino acids. Here the CDR3 reads CASSLHLLEKLFF. The CDR3 DNA sequence: TGTGCCAGCAGCTTGCATCTACTCGAAAAACTGTTTTTT.

This clonotype has ten or more counts. The rearrangement uses TRBV28 and TRBJ2-3; D unclear. Germline CDR1 reads MDHEN; CDR2 reads SYDVKM. This CDR3 region has 15 residues. The V end lost 4 bases, the J end lost 0 bases, and 11 bases lay between the germline ends. The CDR3 loop reads CASSWIALSTDTQYF. DNA for the CDR3: TGTGCCAGCAGTTGGATAGCCCTGAGCACAGATACGCAGTATTTT. The whole variable domain, filled in from reference TRBV28 and TRBJ2-3, reads DVKVTQSSRYLVKRTGEKVFLECVQDMDHENMFWYRQDPGLGLRLIYFSYDVKMKEKGDIPEGYSVSREKKERFSLILESASTNQTSMYLCASSWIALSTDTQYFGPGTRLTVL.

In its sample, this clonotype was seen many times. The V and J genes are TRBV7-6 and TRBJ1-4; a weak D match, TRBD1 (6 bases). The CDR3 is made up of 13 amino acids. V was trimmed by 5 bases and J by 5 bases, leaving 9 bases between them. Germline loops: CDR1 SGHVS, CDR2 FNYEAQ. The CDR3 spells CASSPGQNEKLFF. The CDR3 DNA reads as TGTGCCAGCAGCCCAGGACAGAATGAAAAACTGTTTTTT.

Ten or more counts support this clonotype. This chain connects TRBV6-1 to TRBJ2-7; 7 bases map to TRBD1. Trimming cost V 4 bases and J 3 bases; bases outside gene matches: 6. Per the germline V gene, CDR1 is MNHNS and CDR2 is SASEGT. The CDR3 has 14 residues. Written as DNA, the CDR3 is TGTGCCAGCAGTGCGGGACAGAGAGACTACGAGCAGTACTTC. Its translation: CASSAGQRDYEQYF.

This clonotype was detected only a few times. The CDR3 DNA is TGTGCCAGCAGTGCCGGTCCAGGTGAAGCTTTCTTT. Protein sequence: CASSAGPGEAFF. J is TRBJ1-1 and V is TRBV25-1; D call uncertain. Germline-derived CDR1 and CDR2 are MGHDK and SYGVNS. Trimming took 4 bases from V and 7 from J, leaving 10 bases between them. CDR3 size: 12 residues.

The table lists this clonotype with a few counts. The chain uses TRBV7-2 and TRBJ1-5; perhaps TRBD1 as D (5 bases). Looked up from germline, CDR1 is SGHTA and CDR2 is FQGNSA. The CDR3 spans 18 residues. Trimming took 7 bases from V and 3 from J, leaving 25 bases between them. CDR3 in DNA: TGTGCCAGCACCCCAGGTGGGAGGGGAAGTATGGACAATCAGCCCCAGCATTTT. Its translation is CASTPGGRGSMDNQPQHF.

This clonotype turned up a few times. The gene calls are TRBV18 and TRBJ2-5; 8 positions agree with TRBD1. V was clipped by 6 bases and J by 5 bases; unmatched bases: 5. The CDR3 has 13 residues. The germline gives CDR1 KGHSH, CDR2 LQKENI. In DNA form, the CDR3 reads TGTGCCAGCTCTTCAGGACAGGGTGAGACCCAGTACTTC. Protein: CASSSGQGETQYF. The variable domain in full, completed from reference TRBV18 and TRBJ2-5, reads NAGVMQNPRHLVRRRGQEARLRCSPMKGHSHVYWYRQLPEEGLKFMVYLQKENIIDESGMPKERFSAEFPKEGPSILRIQQVVRGDSAAYFCASSSGQGETQYFGPGTRLLVL.

This clonotype was seen at least ten times. The chain has TRBV28 and TRBJ2-6, with D uncertain. Germline CDR1 reads MDHEN; CDR2 reads SYDVKM. The V end was cut by 8 bases, the J end by 0 bases, with 14 bases between. The CDR3 is 16 amino acids. The CDR3 DNA reads TGTGCCAGCCTACCCGCAGGCTTCTCTGGGGCCAACGTCCTGACTTTC. Protein: CASLPAGFSGANVLTF.

The chain couples TRBV29-1 to TRBJ2-7, with a weak D call TRBD2 (5 bases). Germline CDR1 reads SQVTM; CDR2 reads ANQGSEA. Trimming left V 4 bases short and J 5 bases short, with 12 bases between. The CDR3 loop spans 12 amino acids. The CDR3 is CSVVQLGDEQYF. The CDR3 bases are TGCAGCGTTGTTCAACTGGGAGACGAGCAGTACTTC.

This clonotype has at least ten counts. This rearrangement joins TRBV10-3 to TRBJ1-5; D may be TRBD1 (5 bases). Trimming removed 2 bases from V and 4 bases from J, with 9 bases in between. This CDR3 is built from 14 residues. The germline V gene encodes CDR1 ENHRY and CDR2 SYGVKD. The CDR3, as DNA: TGTGCCATCAGTGAGGGGACGAATAATCAGCCCCAGCATTTT. Translating gives CAISEGTNNQPQHF.

This clonotype has a handful of counts. This chain uses TRBV5-8 with TRBJ2-1; D is perhaps TRBD1 or TRBD2 (5 bases each). Germline-derived CDR1 and CDR2 are SGHTS and YDEGEE. Trimming removed 7 bases at V and 14 bases at J, with 31 bases between. The CDR3 has 16 residues. Written as DNA, the CDR3 is TGTGCCAGCTCCGGCGTCGGGGCGGGCGGGTCCCAATTTAAGTTCTTC. Residues: CASSGVGAGGSQFKFF.

As regards this clonotype: One end of the junction is discordant with germline, which a read error may explain. V usage is TRBV24-1 and J usage is TRBJ1-3; no firm D call. Germline CDR1 reads KGHDR; CDR2 reads SFDVKD. CDR3 length equals 15 residues. CDR3: CATSDSGETGNTTYF. The CDR3 region has the DNA TGTGCCACCAGTGATTCGGGTGAGACTGGAAACACCACATATTTT.

The chain uses TRBV7-3 and TRBJ2-5, with 9 bases that match TRBD1. The CDR3 covers 14 residues. Per the germline V gene, CDR1 is SGHTA and CDR2 is FQGTGA. J gave up 4 bases and V 5 bases, and 5 bases lay outside the gene matches. CDR3 loop: CASSPTGQGETQYF. Here the CDR3 DNA reads TGTGCCAGCAGCCCGACGGGACAGGGAGAGACCCAGTACTTC.

This clonotype was seen many times. The chain couples TRBV28 to TRBJ2-5, with 14 bases fitting TRBD2. The CDR3 is made up of 17 amino acids. Germline values: CDR1 MDHEN, CDR2 SYDVKM. V trimming: 5 bases; J trimming: 5 bases; junction bases outside the gene matches: 10. The DNA for the CDR3 is TGTGCCAGCAGTAGTCCTGGGACTAGCGGGAGTACTGAGACCCAGTACTTC. Protein sequence: CASSSPGTSGSTETQYF.

This clonotype was counted only a few times. The rearrangement joins TRBV28 to TRBJ2-7; 12 positions agree with TRBD2. The CDR3 loop spans 17 amino acids. Germline V gene lookup returns CDR1 MDHEN and CDR2 SYDVKM. The J segment lost 2 bases and the V segment lost 2 bases, leaving 7 bases of the junction unmatched. The CDR3 DNA reads as TGTGCCAGCAGTTTAGTCCTAGCGGGAGGGCCGCCCTACGAGCAGTACTTC. It specifies CASSLVLAGGPPYEQYF.

The chain links TRBV7-9 to TRBJ2-7; D not certain. V was cut by 8 bases and J by 2 bases, with 10 bases left in between. Germline V gene data show CDR1 as SEHNR and CDR2 as FQNEAQ (reference sequence). This CDR3 has 12 residues. CDR3 in amino acids: CASERNTYEQYF. The CDR3 coding sequence is TGTGCCAGCGAGAGGAACACCTACGAGCAGTACTTC. Supplemented by reference TRBV7-9 and TRBJ2-7, the full variable domain reads DTGVSQNPRHKITKRGQNVTFRCDPISEHNRLYWYRQTLGQGPEFLTYFQNEAQLEKSRLLSDRFSAERPKGSFSTLEIQRTEQGDSAMYLCASERNTYEQYFGPGTRLTVT.

This clonotype showed up just a few times. The genes are TRBV12-3 or TRBV12-4 and TRBJ2-1; D might be TRBD1 or TRBD2, each matching 5 bases. The CDR3 extends over 15 amino acids. V dropped 0 bases and J dropped 7 bases, with 13 bases sitting between them. CDR3 amino acids: CASSLAGAWGNEQFF. The CDR3, as DNA: TGTGCCAGCAGTTTAGCGGGAGCCTGGGGGAATGAGCAGTTCTTC.

In this sample, this clonotype turned up a few times. This chain uses TRBV11-2 with TRBJ2-5; no firm D call. Germline V gene sequence: CDR1 SGHAT, CDR2 FQNNGV. Trimming stripped 2 bases from V and 5 bases from J, with 6 bases between. The CDR3 length is 12 residues. CDR3 sequence reads: CASSLSSETQYF. Written as DNA, the CDR3 is TGTGCCAGCAGCTTATCGTCGGAGACCCAGTACTTC.

With respect to this clonotype: A much larger clone lies a single base off, so this may be a read error. The chain recombines TRBV5-5 with TRBJ1-5, with 7 positions matching TRBD1. The CDR3 is 15 amino acids. From germline, CDR1 is SGHKS and CDR2 YYEKEE (reference sequence). J was trimmed by 7 bases and V by 5 bases; bases with no gene match: 12. CDR3 protein: CASSETGNGDQPQHF. CDR3 nucleotides: TGTGCCAGCAGTGAGACAGGGAATGGAGACCAGCCCCAGCATTTT. Filled out from reference TRBV5-5 and TRBJ1-5, the complete variable domain reads DAGVTQSPTHLIKTRGQQVTLRCSPISGHKSVSWYQQVLGQGPQFIFQYYEKEERGRGNFPDRFSARQFPNYSSELNVNALLLGDSALYLCASSETGNGDQPQHFGDGTRLSIL.

This clonotype has at least ten counts. V and J are TRBV28 and TRBJ2-7; D is uncertain. Trimming removed 6 bases at V and 7 bases at J, with 13 bases between. The V gene's germline CDR1 is MDHEN and CDR2 SYDVKM. The CDR3 is 12 amino acids. CDR3 DNA: TGTGCCAGCAGCTCCGGAAAGAGGGAGCAGTACTTC. Its protein product is CASSSGKREQYF.

Many counts were recorded for this clonotype. The chain employs TRBV7-2 and TRBJ2-1; D is unclear. Germline V gives CDR1 SGHTA, CDR2 FQGNSA. V was pared by 5 bases and J by 9 bases, with 8 bases between. The CDR3 length is 11 residues. This CDR3 is CASSRTREQFF. The CDR3 DNA sequence: TGTGCCAGCAGCCGGACGCGTGAGCAGTTCTTC. The variable domain in full, with the rest retrieved from reference TRBV7-2 and TRBJ2-1, is GAGVSQSPSNKVTEKGKDVELRCDPISGHTALYWYRQSLGQGLEFLIYFQGNSAPDKSGLPSDRFSAERTGGSVSTLTIQRTQQEDSAVYLCASSRTREQFFGPGTRLTVL.

This clonotype was found a few times. J is TRBJ2-2 and V is TRBV5-4; 9 nucleotides match TRBD1. J lost 7 bases, V lost 4 bases, and 8 bases had no gene match. CDR1 is SGHNT, CDR2 YYREEE, per germline (reference sequence). The CDR3 is made up of 15 amino acids. The CDR3 loop reads CASSPGTGYNGELFF. The CDR3 nucleotides are TGTGCCAGCAGCCCCGGGACAGGGTATAACGGGGAGCTGTTTTTT.

This clonotype was seen many times. The chain has TRBV12-3 or TRBV12-4 and TRBJ1-3, with unresolved D. The CDR3 spans 14 residues. Trimming left V 5 bases short and J 2 bases short, with 10 bases between. The CDR3 sequence is CASSPVFPGNTIYF. The CDR3 DNA sequence: TGTGCCAGCAGTCCTGTATTCCCTGGAAACACCATATATTTT.

This chain uses TRBV28 with TRBJ1-1; D remains ambiguous. Germline V gene sequence: CDR1 MDHEN, CDR2 SYDVKM. This CDR3 spans 13 amino acids. V lost 10 bases to trimming and J lost 1 base, with 13 bases between them. The CDR3 DNA reads as TGTGCCACCGTATTGACAAAGAACACTGAAGCTTTCTTT. Translation gives CATVLTKNTEAFF.